A selection of T cell receptor beta chains follows, all from one sample in a study of blood T cells in healthy people across ages. TCRdb called the 5' RACE reads again in MiXCR, with one record for every CDR3 protein. The table lists hundreds of thousands of distinct CDR3 sequences, approximately 50% of them singletons. Sequences were obtained from blood. The origin of the receptors is a woman aged 55-75 years in good health. CDR3s include the opening cysteine and the closing phenylalanine or tryptophan. The D gene is left open where the match is weak. Rows may omit the clone size; those that give it use once, few, many or a size class.

v_gene	j_gene	d_gene	abundance	CDR3aa	CDR3nt
TRBV3-1	TRBJ1-5	.	.	CASSQSRGAGNQPQHF	TGTGCCAGCAGCCAGTCCCGGGGAGCCGGCAATCAGCCCCAGCATTTT
TRBV20-1	TRBJ1-1	.	.	CSAIWGTEAFF	TGCAGTGCCATTTGGGGCACTGAAGCTTTCTTT
TRBV20-1	TRBJ2-7	TRBD2	.	CSARLGTSAYEQYF	TGCAGTGCTAGATTAGGGACTAGCGCCTACGAGCAGTACTTC
TRBV7-2	TRBJ1-6	.	few	CASSLLGIRENSPLHF	TGTGCCAGCAGCTTACTCGGGATCAGGGAAAATTCACCCCTCCACTTT
TRBV7-9	TRBJ1-1	.	.	CASSTGLGSNTEAFF	TGTGCCAGCAGCACCGGACTCGGGTCGAACACTGAAGCTTTCTTT
TRBV10-3	TRBJ2-7	TRBD1	.	CAIGKGQGGMYEQYF	TGTGCCATCGGCAAGGGACAGGGGGGAATGTACGAGCAGTACTTC
TRBV10-3	TRBJ1-2	.	.	CAINPRGGRGYTF	TGTGCCATCAATCCGAGAGGGGGTCGTGGCTACACCTTC
TRBV9	TRBJ2-1	TRBD2	once	CASRVEPAGGNEQFF	TGTGCCAGCAGGGTAGAGCCAGCGGGGGGCAATGAGCAGTTCTTC
TRBV11-2	TRBJ1-2	.	.	CASSSLRGSYGYTF	TGTGCCAGCAGCTCTTTGAGGGGGAGTTATGGCTACACCTTC
TRBV9	TRBJ2-5	TRBD1	.	CASSAGTGLGAETQYF	TGTGCCAGCAGTGCTGGGACAGGGTTGGGGGCAGAGACCCAGTACTTC
TRBV12-3/TRBV12-4	TRBJ2-7	.	few	CASTWGGFSYEQYF	TGTGCCAGCACCTGGGGCGGATTCTCCTACGAGCAGTACTTC
TRBV29-1	TRBJ2-1	.	.	CSVEGGGLTSNEQFF	TGCAGCGTTGAAGGGGGCGGGCTGACCTCCAATGAGCAGTTCTTC
TRBV4-1	TRBJ2-7	.	.	CASSQVRADYEQYF	TGCGCCAGCAGCCAAGTCCGGGCCGACTACGAGCAGTACTTC
TRBV4-2	TRBJ2-1	TRBD2	few	CASSQAGGHENEQFF	TGTGCCAGCAGCCAGGCGGGAGGGCATGAGAATGAGCAGTTCTTC
TRBV5-1	TRBJ2-7	.	.	CASSFSNYEQYF	TGCGCCAGCAGCTTTAGTAACTACGAGCAGTACTTC
TRBV20-1	TRBJ2-1	.	few	CSASERRYPYNEQFF	TGCAGTGCTAGCGAACGGCGGTATCCTTACAATGAGCAGTTCTTC
TRBV5-1	TRBJ2-7	.	.	CACSPGQVSYEQYF	TGCGCCTGCAGCCCCGGACAAGTCTCCTACGAGCAGTACTTC
TRBV20-1	TRBJ1-2	TRBD1	.	CSAADRVGYGYTF	TGCAGTGCTGCGGACAGGGTCGGCTATGGCTACACCTTC
TRBV25-1	TRBJ1-5	TRBD1	.	CASSESSRAGGKQPQHF	TGTGCCAGCAGTGAATCGAGCAGGGCAGGGGGCAAGCAGCCCCAGCATTTT
TRBV6-6	TRBJ2-7	TRBD2	few	CASSRSLSGTYEQYF	TGTGCCAGCAGTAGATCCCTTAGCGGGACCTACGAGCAGTACTTC
TRBV29-1	TRBJ2-3	.	.	CSVRKGSGTDTRYF	TGCAGCGTCCGAAAAGGATCGGGCACAGATACGCGGTATTTT
TRBV29-1	TRBJ1-2	TRBD1	few	CSVEESGGPYYGYTF	TGCAGCGTTGAAGAGTCAGGGGGGCCATACTATGGCTACACCTTC
TRBV20-1	TRBJ2-1	.	.	CSVGARTGYNEQFF	TGCAGTGTAGGCGCTAGGACCGGGTACAATGAGCAGTTCTTC
TRBV20-1	TRBJ2-7	.	.	CSASVPWAGREQYF	TGCAGTGCTAGTGTCCCCTGGGCAGGGAGGGAGCAGTACTTC
TRBV3-1	TRBJ2-7	TRBD1	few	CASSQVLDRGDEQYF	TGTGCCAGCAGCCAAGTTTTGGACAGGGGTGACGAGCAGTACTTC
TRBV15	TRBJ1-2	.	.	CATSRELQGRGNYGYTF	TGTGCCACCAGCAGAGAATTACAGGGAAGGGGTAACTATGGCTACACCTTC
TRBV28	TRBJ2-7	.	.	CASSRDTAQYNEQYF	TGTGCCAGCAGTCGGGACACCGCCCAATACAATGAGCAGTACTTC
TRBV9	TRBJ2-7	TRBD2	.	CASSVAPSGSYEQYF	TGTGCCAGCAGCGTAGCCCCAAGCGGGAGCTACGAGCAGTACTTC
TRBV29-1	TRBJ2-3	.	.	CSVEGWDTQYF	TGCAGCGTTGAAGGATGGGATACGCAGTATTTT